These T cell receptor beta chains were read from a single sample in a study of blood T cell repertoires in COVID-19. Method: immunoSEQ multiplex PCR; TCRdb's copy keeps in-frame clones and lacks some. The sample contains about 87,000 clones, around 90% of which appear only once. Sequenced sample: peripheral blood. The receptors shown here come from a man in his forties with acute or convalescent COVID-19. The CDR3 runs from the conserved cysteine through the conserved F or W. D genes are given only for firm matches. The size field is filled for only some rows; it gives once, few, many or a size class.

V,size,J,D,DNA,CDR3
TRBV23-1,.,TRBJ2-3,.,TGCGCCAGCGGGCTTGAGGGAACAGATACGCAGTATTTT,CASGLEGTDTQYF
TRBV12-3/TRBV12-4,.,TRBJ2-3,.,TGTGCCAGCATCGGCACAGATACGCAGTATTTT,CASIGTDTQYF
TRBV7-6,.,TRBJ2-2,.,TGTGCCAGCAGCCCCGGGTATCCCAACACCGGGGAGCTGTTTTTT,CASSPGYPNTGELFF
TRBV30,.,TRBJ2-3,.,TGTGCCTGGAGCGGGAGCGGGTCCCCGAACACAGATACGCAGTATTTT,CAWSGSGSPNTDTQYF
TRBV10-3,.,TRBJ2-1,.,TGTGCCGCCGGACTATCCAATGAGCAGTTCTTC,CAAGLSNEQFF
TRBV12-3/TRBV12-4,.,TRBJ2-7,TRBD1,TGTGCCAGCAGTGGGACAGTGCTCTACGAGCAGTACTTC,CASSGTVLYEQYF
TRBV6-5,few,TRBJ1-3,TRBD1,TGTGCCAGCAGTCGGGACAGGGTTGGAAACACCATATATTTT,CASSRDRVGNTIYF
TRBV19,.,TRBJ2-7,.,TGTGCCAGTAGTATGAGTCGTACGGGCGAGCAGTACTTC,CASSMSRTGEQYF
TRBV11-2,.,TRBJ2-7,.,TGTGCCAGCAGCTTAGGCCCAGGGCTATCCTACGAGCAGTACTTC,CASSLGPGLSYEQYF
TRBV3-1/TRBV3-2,.,TRBJ1-1,.,TGTGCCAGCAGCCAAACAGGGTTCAGGAACACTGAAGCTTTCTTT,CASSQTGFRNTEAFF
TRBV7-2,.,TRBJ1-5,.,TGTGCCAGCAGCTTAGAGGGGCAGAATAGCAATCAGCCCCAGCATTTT,CASSLEGQNSNQPQHF
TRBV6-6,.,TRBJ2-3,.,TGTGCCAGCAGTTCACAGGGGAGGGATACGCAGTATTTT,CASSSQGRDTQYF
TRBV5-8,.,TRBJ1-5,TRBD1,TGTGCCAGCAGCCGACAGGGGGCGGATCAGCCCCAGCATTTT,CASSRQGADQPQHF
TRBV29-1,.,TRBJ2-7,.,TGCAGCGTTTCTTCCGGGACATCCTACGAGCAGTACTTC,CSVSSGTSYEQYF
TRBV2,.,TRBJ2-1,TRBD1,TGTGCCAGCAGCTTAGGACAGGGGGAGGGCAATGAGCAGTTCTTC,CASSLGQGEGNEQFF
TRBV9,.,TRBJ1-2,.,TGTGCCAGCAGCGTAGCGGGGATGGACTACACCTTC,CASSVAGMDYTF
TRBV21-1,.,TRBJ2-5,.,TGTGCCAGCAGACGGACAGGGCAAAAAAACGAGACCCAGTACTTC,CASRRTGQKNETQYF
TRBV5-4,.,TRBJ2-3,TRBD1,TGTGCCAGCAGCTGGGGGACAGGGAGCACAGATACGCAGTATTTT,CASSWGTGSTDTQYF
TRBV5-1,.,TRBJ1-5,TRBD1,TGCGCCAGCAGCCCAACAGGGGACTTGCATCAGCCCCAGCATTTT,CASSPTGDLHQPQHF
TRBV6-1,.,TRBJ2-7,TRBD2,TGTGCCAGCAGTGGAGCGGGGGGCTACGAGCAGTACTTC,CASSGAGGYEQYF
TRBV18,.,TRBJ1-1,TRBD1,TGTGCCAGCTCACGAGACCGGGGACAGGGTCGGGTGAGGGACACTGAAGCTTTCTTT,CASSRDRGQGRVRDTEAFF
TRBV19,.,TRBJ2-3,TRBD2,TGTGCCAGTAGTCCGCCGGGACTAGCGGGAGTGGGGGACACAGATACGCAGTATTTT,CASSPPGLAGVGDTDTQYF
TRBV5-1,.,TRBJ1-6,.,TGCGCCAGCAGCTTGGGGCGGTATAATTCACCCCTCCACTTT,CASSLGRYNSPLHF